The subject of this entry is one T cell receptor beta chain. The antigen is unknown. The sample belongs to a study of CD8 T cells in ankylosing spondylitis. Points from the study as a whole: A TCR beta motif of several highly homologous variants appeared characteristic of ankylosing spondylitis blood.

TCRdb used MiXCR to reprocess the 5' RACE reads, holding one entry per CDR3 protein. Of roughly 490,000 distinct CDR3 sequences in the sample, 5.3% were seen once. The V end was cut by 3 bases, the J end by 3 bases, with 15 bases between. The germline V gene has CDR1 LGHNA and CDR2 YSLEER. The CDR3 loop spans 15 amino acids. The sample consisted of blood, either unsorted or a sorted T cell fraction (not recorded which). This clonotype originated in a male donor with ankylosing spondylitis. This chain links TRBV4-3 with TRBJ2-7, with a tentative D call TRBD1 (6 bases). The CDR3, as DNA: TGCGCCAGCAGCCACAACAGGGAAGGGTTCTACGAGCAGTACTTC. It encodes CASSHNREGFYEQYF.